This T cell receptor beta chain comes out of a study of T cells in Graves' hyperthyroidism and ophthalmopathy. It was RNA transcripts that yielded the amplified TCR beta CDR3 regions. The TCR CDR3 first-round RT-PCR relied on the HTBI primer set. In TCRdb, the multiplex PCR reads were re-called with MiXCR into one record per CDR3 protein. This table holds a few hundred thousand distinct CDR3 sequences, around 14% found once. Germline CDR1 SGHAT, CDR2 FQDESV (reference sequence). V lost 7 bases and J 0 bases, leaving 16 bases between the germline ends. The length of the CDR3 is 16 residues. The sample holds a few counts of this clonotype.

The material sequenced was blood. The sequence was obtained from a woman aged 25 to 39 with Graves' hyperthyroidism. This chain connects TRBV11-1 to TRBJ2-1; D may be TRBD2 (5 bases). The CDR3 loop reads CASITRGASSYNEQFF. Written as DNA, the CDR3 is TGTGCCAGCATAACCCGGGGAGCGAGCTCCTACAATGAGCAGTTCTTC.